This T cell receptor beta chain was captured in a study of T-cell memory formation after mild COVID-19. In the study overall: TCR clusters largely stayed donor specific.

TCRdb re-called the 5' RACE reads through MiXCR, storing one row per CDR3 protein. This sample has about 140,000 distinct CDR3 sequences; roughly 21% occur once, and the top ten carry about 2.1%. There are many counts of this clonotype. Its matching antigen is unknown. Study-level results: Mainly in CM and EM were contracting CD4+ clones; CD8+ were in EMRA. There was no confirmation that second-wave clones peaking on day 37 were SARS-CoV-2 specific. Clones that got smaller from day 15 to 85 had even CD4/CD8, while clones growing later tipped toward CD4+.

Sequences were obtained from PBMCs or a T cell subset sorted from them (not recorded which). This clonotype was sampled from an adult woman who had mild COVID-19 (a few samples of this study predate the infection). Cell type and time point are not known.

The CDR3 sequence: CASSPGTDGNTIYF. The CDR3 bases are TGTGCCAGCAGTCCCGGGACAGATGGAAACACCATATATTTT. J is TRBJ1-3 and V is TRBV12-3 or TRBV12-4; 7 nucleotides agree with TRBD1. The CDR3 loop spans 14 amino acids. Trimming took 5 bases from V and 3 from J; bases not matched to a gene: 4.